This is a list of T cell receptor beta chains from one sample in a study of CD8+ T cells in alopecia areata. This table comes from immunoSEQ multiplex PCR, and its TCRdb copy is limited to in-frame clones, with some not included. This sample has roughly 150,000 clones, with 45% to 55% found just once. Specimen: CD8+ T cells sorted from blood, collected at week 0. These receptors all come from a human donor with alopecia areata. The CDR3 runs from the conserved cysteine through the conserved F or W. Each record gives: D gene, CDR3 length, J gene, V gene, CDR3 protein. The D gene is left open where the match is weak.

>.|15|TRBJ2-3|TRBV13
CASSPTGEHTDTQYF
>.|13|TRBJ1-1|TRBV30
CACTSQGNTEAFF
>.|12|TRBJ1-1|TRBV6-5
CASSRRNTEAFF
>.|15|TRBJ1-4|TRBV7-9
CASSFIDQTFEKLFF
>TRBD1|14|TRBJ1-4|TRBV27
CASSRQGPNEKLFF
>.|15|TRBJ1-2|TRBV29-1
CSVEGTVSLYYGYTF
>TRBD1|12|TRBJ1-2|TRBV7-9
CASSTGDYGYTF
>.|13|TRBJ2-1|TRBV7-7
CASSLSVNNEQFF
>TRBD2|13|TRBJ2-7|TRBV29-1
CSALAGDTYEQYF
>TRBD1|12|TRBJ1-1|TRBV30
CAWSLTGTEAFF
>TRBD2|16|TRBJ2-1|TRBV11-2
CASSLVASGENNEQFF
>TRBD2|15|TRBJ2-3|TRBV11-2
CASSYRPGREDTQYF
>.|14|TRBJ2-3|TRBV15
CATSKNTGTDTQYF
>.|15|TRBJ2-3|TRBV7-2
CASSFLRDGGDTQYF
>.|15|TRBJ1-1|TRBV5-6
CASSFLAGQDTEAFF
>.|15|TRBJ2-1|TRBV7-3
CASSLIGGPSNEQFF
>TRBD1|14|TRBJ1-2|TRBV14
CASGPNDREYGYTF
>TRBD2|16|TRBJ2-1|TRBV25-1
CASSDPTSVIDNEQFF
>TRBD2|15|TRBJ2-7|TRBV7-2
CASSSKHSGGYEQYF
>.|14|TRBJ2-3|TRBV27
CASSSRGSTDTQYF
>.|16|TRBJ2-3|TRBV13
CASSLNSMGGADTQYF
>.|13|TRBJ1-1|TRBV9
CASSPGVNTEAFF
>.|14|TRBJ1-1|TRBV30
CAWSFGGTNTEAFF
>.|13|TRBJ1-5|TRBV6-6
CASKPRGAQPQHF
>.|15|TRBJ1-1|TRBV29-1
CSVEGGPQVRTEAFF
>.|15|TRBJ1-1|TRBV2
CASSYNRLLNTEAFF
>.|11|TRBJ1-2|TRBV29-1
CSVEAVRGYTF
>.|12|TRBJ2-7|TRBV7-9
CASSPRRDEQYF
>.|15|TRBJ2-3|TRBV5-6
CASSLATGFTDTQYF
>TRBD1|17|TRBJ2-1|TRBV7-9
CASSLAIAGGLHNEQFF
>TRBD1|14|TRBJ1-1|TRBV7-9
CASSTGGQGAEAFF
>.|19|TRBJ2-6|TRBV27
CASSPRGLQRSSGANVLTF
>.|13|TRBJ1-2|TRBV29-1
CSVQSGTPNGYTF
>.|14|TRBJ2-3|TRBV5-4
CASSLGGSTDTQYF
>TRBD2|17|TRBJ2-7|TRBV7-8
CASSLPTSGGLTSEQYF
>TRBD1|14|TRBJ2-5|TRBV27
CASSPRGQGETQYF
>.|15|TRBJ1-2|TRBV4-3
CASSQDKDPNYGYTF
>.|10|TRBJ2-1|TRBV20-1
CSATVGEQFF
>TRBD2|15|TRBJ2-1|TRBV11-2
CASSLRAGGYNEQFF
>.|13|TRBJ1-2|TRBV7-9
CASSSPDGYGYTF
>.|13|TRBJ2-5|TRBV15
CATSLRTEETQYF
>.|13|TRBJ1-1|TRBV30
CAWSVTANTEAFF
>.|15|TRBJ2-1|TRBV25-1
CASSALGETGNEQFF
>TRBD1|15|TRBJ2-2|TRBV29-1
CSVVVGSGGAGELFF
>TRBD1|15|TRBJ1-1|TRBV6-5
CASSPGTGGWTEAFF
>.|15|TRBJ1-5|TRBV4-1
CASSQQYRVDQPQHF
>.|15|TRBJ2-1|TRBV4-1
CASSQDFGGPDEQFF
>TRBD1|15|TRBJ1-5|TRBV27
CASRPGGLLDQPQHF
>TRBD1|13|TRBJ2-3|TRBV5-6
CASSQGARDTQYF
>.|13|TRBJ2-3|TRBV14
CASSQDVPDTQYF
>.|13|TRBJ1-2|TRBV29-1
CSVKATDYYGYTF
>.|14|TRBJ2-1|TRBV9
CASSLWDGNNEQFF
>TRBD1|17|TRBJ2-7|TRBV7-2
CASSLKSPGQDSYEQYF
>.|13|TRBJ1-1|TRBV30
CAWSKGMNTEAFF
>.|13|TRBJ2-1|TRBV30
CAWSVVGGDEQFF